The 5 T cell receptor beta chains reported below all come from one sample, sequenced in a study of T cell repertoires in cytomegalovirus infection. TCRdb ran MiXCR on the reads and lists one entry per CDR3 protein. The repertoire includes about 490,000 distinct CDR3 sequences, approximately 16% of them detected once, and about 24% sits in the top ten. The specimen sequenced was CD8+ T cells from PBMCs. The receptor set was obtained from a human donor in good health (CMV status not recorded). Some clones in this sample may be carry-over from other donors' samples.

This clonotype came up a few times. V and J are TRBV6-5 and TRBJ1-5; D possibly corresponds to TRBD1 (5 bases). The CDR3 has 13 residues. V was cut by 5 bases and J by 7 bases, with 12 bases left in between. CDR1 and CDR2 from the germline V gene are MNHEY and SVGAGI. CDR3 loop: CASSSGTGQPQHF. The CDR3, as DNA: TGTGCCAGCAGTAGTGGGACGGGACAGCCCCAGCATTTT.

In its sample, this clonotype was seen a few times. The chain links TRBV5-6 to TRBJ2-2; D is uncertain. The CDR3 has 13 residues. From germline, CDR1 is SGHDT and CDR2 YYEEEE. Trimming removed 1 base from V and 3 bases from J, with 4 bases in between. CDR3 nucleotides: TGTGCCAGCAGCTTGCTGTACACCGGGGAGCTGTTTTTT. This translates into CASSLLYTGELFF. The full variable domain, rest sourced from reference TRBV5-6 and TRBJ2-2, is DAGVTQSPTHLIKTRGQQVTLRCSPKSGHDTVSWYQQALGQGPQFIFQYYEEEERQRGNFPDRFSGHQFPNYSSELNVNALLLGDSALYLCASSLLYTGELFFGEGSRLTVL.

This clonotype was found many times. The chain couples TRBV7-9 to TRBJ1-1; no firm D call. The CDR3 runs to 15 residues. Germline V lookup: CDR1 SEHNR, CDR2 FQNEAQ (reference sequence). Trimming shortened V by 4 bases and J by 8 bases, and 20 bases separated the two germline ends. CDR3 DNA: TGTGCCAGCAGCTCACCCTCCGGGCCGGGATTCGAAGCTTTCTTT. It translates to CASSSPSGPGFEAFF.

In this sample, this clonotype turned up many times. The CDR3 DNA reads as TGTGCCAGCAGCTTAAGGGGACAGCTCCAGCGGGGGGAGACCCAGTACTTC. This gives the protein CASSLRGQLQRGETQYF. This chain joins TRBV7-9 and TRBJ2-5; tentative D call: TRBD2 (8 bases). The CDR3 is 17 residues long. V lost 2 bases and J lost 5, with 21 bases in between. Germline V lookup: CDR1 SEHNR, CDR2 FQNEAQ (reference sequence).

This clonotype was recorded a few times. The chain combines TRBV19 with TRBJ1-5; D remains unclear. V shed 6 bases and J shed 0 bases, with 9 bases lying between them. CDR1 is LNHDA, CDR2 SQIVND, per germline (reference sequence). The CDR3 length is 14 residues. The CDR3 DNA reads TGTGCCAGTAGACTCGGGCTTAGCAATCAGCCCCAGCATTTT. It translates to CASRLGLSNQPQHF.